Below, one TCR beta chain is given with its context. At least ten counts were recorded for this clonotype. Per-base quality was not reported, and no clone a single base away is much larger than it. The treatment or condition label for this specimen denotes: live attenuated yellow fever vaccine strain. PBMCs were isolated from peripheral blood using a standard Ficoll-Paque protocol. The RNeasy Micro Kit was used to extract RNA from sorted memory subsets. This record belongs to a study of T cells after yellow fever vaccination (dated 2019 in TCRdb). Context from the whole study: Memory subsets (EM, EMRA, CM and Tscm) were sorted on a BD FACS Aria III using CD3, CD45RA, CCR7 and CD95 staining. Blood was collected at multiple timepoints before and after primary and secondary immunization, and bulk PBMC replicates and cell subsets were isolated. To follow T-cell clones before and after both primary and booster YFV17D yellow fever vaccination, bulk TCR alpha and beta repertoires underwent longitudinal sequencing. The cohort comprised two healthy male donors, one aged 18 to 30 and one aged 30 to 39 years. Memory subsets were sorted on days 0, 15 and 45 and at 18 months following primary vaccination, and on days 0, 15 and 45 following the 30-year booster. The SMART-Seq v4 Ultra Low Input RNA kit was used to prepare libraries from fractions with low cell numbers. Points the paper makes about the study in general: The secondary T-cell response was found to be weaker but faster than the primary response, with a peak reached on day 5 rather than on day 15. A small share of clonotypes occurred in both CD4 and CD8 compartments, likely arising from convergent recombination. After the booster, most clones that had expanded after primary vaccination were detected again (approximately 95% of CD4 and around nine tenths of CD8), suggesting broad maintenance of memory. In the sorted memory subsets on day 0, nearly all vaccine-responding clonotypes were below the level of detection. The study included only two donors, which limits how far the findings can be generalized. Computational filtering was required because FACS-sorted repertoires could contain abundant contaminating clonotypes from the bulk population.

TCR cDNA was synthesized by 5'RACE template switching, which introduced a universal primer site and unique molecular identifiers. Priming for cDNA synthesis came from both the TCR alpha and TCR beta constant segments. Library amplification used two PCR steps, and the second PCR step added sample barcodes and sequencing adapters. Sequencing of the libraries was done on either Illumina HiSeq 2500 (2x100 bp) or NovaSeq (2x150 bp). On the authors' methods: Reads were demultiplexed and collapsed into UMI consensus sequences with MIGEC, and V(D)J alignment was performed with MiXCR. Clonotypes responding to the vaccine were identified with edgeR on replicate PBMC samples, with the criteria of FDR below 0.01 and a log2 fold change above 5 up to day 15. Bulk clonotypes were assigned CD4 or CD8 identity according to which sequenced CD4 or CD8 repertoire held them at higher abundance. Clonotype frequencies in memory subsets were weighted by FACS-sorted cell numbers to estimate each clone's distribution across memory phenotypes. The raw public data were reprocessed by TCRdb itself: fastp quality trimming at Q25, MiXCR clonotype calling, in-frame beta chains only. Here each entry gathers all rows of one CDR3 protein and keeps the most common genes and DNA. The V and J calls, along with clone size, are taken from TCRdb and not from the paper's own processing. The sample data list about 22,000 distinct CDR3 sequences, and less than 5.5% of these were observed just once. The ten largest clonotypes hold about 19% of the sample.

CDR1 and CDR2 are drawn from the germline V gene (reference sequence): DFQATT, SNEGSKA. At the junction V is shortened by 3 bases and J by 0 bases, with 15 bases in between. Reading from cysteine to phenylalanine, the CDR3 counts 15 amino acids. Only the CDR3 portion is preserved as DNA: 45 bases, with reading frame beginning at the first base. The specimen comprised PBMCs, either bulk or a sorted T-cell subset (CD4+, CD8+, memory, or dextramer-sorted; not recorded which), sampled approximately 40 days after the first yellow fever vaccination. This chain is built from TRBV20-1 and TRBJ2-7; the D region possibly corresponds to TRBD1 (6 bases align). This receptor was identified in a man between 18 and 29 years old who received the YFV17D yellow fever vaccine. CDR3 region: CSASSDSWSSYEQYF. The DNA is as follows: TGCAGTGCTAGTTCGGACAGTTGGAGCTCCTACGAGCAGTACTTC.